These 20 T cell receptor beta chains were sequenced from one sample in a study of T-cell reconstitution after alpha-beta-depleted transplantation in children. No antigen is known for these receptors. Study-wide findings and caveats: Newly made T cells mostly supplied T-cell counts and diversity one year after transplant.

Researchers prepared the TCRbeta library using unique molecular identifiers, the study reports. TCRdb called the PCR reads again in MiXCR, with one record for every CDR3 protein. The table has approximately 300,000 distinct CDR3 sequences, 7.5% to 9% seen once. The source was peripheral blood, collected 360 days after TCRalphabeta/CD19-depleted stem cell transplant. The receptor source for this set is a female patient younger than 10 who had a stem cell transplant for Fanconi anemia, so the T cells may come from the graft donor.

This clonotype was seen more than once but under ten times. V and J are TRBV4-1 and TRBJ2-1, with D perhaps being TRBD1 or TRBD2 (6 bases each). The CDR3 totals 15 residues. CDR1 MGHRA and CDR2 YSYEKL come from the germline V gene. The ends were cut back, 3 bases at V and 7 bases at J, with 16 bases in the middle. The CDR3 nucleotides read TGCGCCAGCAGCCATCCTTTGGGGGGCACGAATGAGCAGTTCTTC. This sequence encodes CASSHPLGGTNEQFF.

The gene calls are TRBV7-9 and TRBJ1-3; D remains unclear. The CDR3 covers 15 residues. Looked up from germline, CDR1 is SEHNR and CDR2 is FQNEAQ (reference sequence). With 3 bases removed from V and 0 bases from J, the gap between germline ends came to 9 bases. CDR3 sequence reads: CASSFYRGSGNTIYF. Here the CDR3 DNA reads TGTGCCAGCAGCTTTTACAGAGGCTCTGGAAACACCATATATTTT.

This clonotype was detected many times. This rearrangement joins TRBV7-8 to TRBJ1-2; D uncertain. CDR1 is SGHVS and CDR2 is FQNEAQ in the germline V gene. The CDR3 has 13 residues. Trimming shortened V by 3 bases and J by 3 bases, and 8 bases separated the two germline ends. The CDR3 DNA reads as TGTGCCAGCAGCTTTACCGGGGACTATGGCTACACCTTC. The encoded protein is CASSFTGDYGYTF.

This clonotype was counted only a few times. The rearrangement links TRBV15 to TRBJ2-1; the match to TRBD2 covers 7 bases. The germline V gene has CDR1 LNHNV and CDR2 YYDKDF (reference sequence). The trim removed 5 bases at V and 6 bases at J, leaving 16 bases unmatched. The CDR3 has 17 residues. CDR3 sequence: CATSQALAAKWFNEQFF. The CDR3 DNA sequence: TGTGCCACCAGCCAGGCCCTAGCGGCCAAATGGTTCAATGAGCAGTTCTTC.

In its sample, this clonotype was seen many times. The chain employs TRBV28 and TRBJ2-1; D is perhaps TRBD1 (6 bases). The V gene's germline CDR1 is MDHEN and CDR2 SYDVKM. V lost 5 bases, J lost 3 bases, and 14 bases lay in between. The CDR3 is made up of 15 amino acids. CDR3 sequence reads: CASSPLTGSYNEQFF. The CDR3 nucleotides read TGTGCCAGCAGTCCCCTCACAGGGAGCTACAATGAGCAGTTCTTC.

In its sample, this clonotype was seen many times. CDR3 region: CASWTGGAYEQYF. CDR3 bases: TGCGCCAGCTGGACAGGGGGGGCCTACGAGCAGTACTTC. The chain has TRBV10-2 and TRBJ2-7; 10 bases are a match to TRBD1. After removal of 8 bases from V and 2 bases from J, the junction contained 3 bases not matched to a gene. CDR3 length equals 13 residues. Per germline, CDR1 WSHSY and CDR2 SAAADI.

This clonotype was observed at least ten times. The chain uses TRBV6-6 and TRBJ2-3; no reliable D call. With 0 bases removed from V and 2 bases from J, the gap between germline ends came to 3 bases. This CDR3 has 13 residues. Germline V CDR1 and CDR2: MNHNY, SVGAGI (reference sequence). The CDR3 reads CASSYSITDTQYF. The CDR3 DNA sequence: TGTGCCAGCAGTTACTCCATCACAGATACGCAGTATTTT.

This chain uses TRBV6-1 with TRBJ2-2, with D perhaps matching TRBD1 or TRBD2 (5 bases each). V was trimmed by 3 bases and J by 7 bases, leaving 9 bases between them. Germline V gene sequence: CDR1 MNHNS, CDR2 SASEGT. This CDR3 has 13 residues. The CDR3 protein is CASSDWGNGELFF. CDR3 nucleotides: TGTGCCAGCAGTGATTGGGGGAACGGGGAGCTGTTTTTT.

The V gene is TRBV7-2, the J gene TRBJ2-5, with 15 positions matching TRBD2. The J segment lost 1 base and the V segment lost 5 bases, leaving 5 bases of the junction unmatched. Germline V CDR1 and CDR2: SGHTA, FQGNSA. There are 17 residues in the CDR3. The CDR3 DNA is TGTGCCAGCAGCCCCGGGACTAGCGGGGGGATCCAAGAGACCCAGTACTTC. This translates into CASSPGTSGGIQETQYF.

The chain combines TRBV5-1 with TRBJ1-6; D gene ambiguous. The germline V gene encodes CDR1 SGHRS and CDR2 YFSETQ. V shed 0 bases and J shed 7 bases, with 11 bases lying between them. The CDR3 consists of 15 residues. As DNA, the CDR3 is TGCGCCAGCAGCTTGGACCTAGATCCCAATTCACCCCTCCACTTT. Its translation is CASSLDLDPNSPLHF. Together with reference TRBV5-1 and TRBJ1-6, the CDR3 gives the full variable domain: KAGVTQTPRYLIKTRGQQVTLSCSPISGHRSVSWYQQTPGQGLQFLFEYFSETQRNKGNFPGRFSGRQFSNSRSEMNVSTLELGDSALYLCASSLDLDPNSPLHFGNGTRLTVT.

The sample holds many counts of this clonotype. The rearrangement joins TRBV5-1 to TRBJ1-2, with D hard to call. Germline CDR1 reads SGHRS; CDR2 reads YFSETQ. This CDR3 region has 14 residues. V was clipped by 2 bases and J by 4 bases, with 12 bases between them. The CDR3 DNA reads as TGCGCCAGCAGCTTATCCAGGAACATCTATGGCTACACCTTC. Encoded protein: CASSLSRNIYGYTF.

This clonotype came up many times. The V gene is TRBV7-9, the J gene TRBJ2-7, with TRBD2 matching 7 bases. The J segment lost 3 bases and the V segment lost 5 bases, leaving 4 bases of the junction unmatched. The CDR3 has 13 amino acids. The germline CDR1 and CDR2 sequences are SEHNR and FQNEAQ (reference sequence). The CDR3 DNA reads TGTGCCAGCAGCCAGCGGGACTACTACGAGCAGTACTTC. This gives the protein CASSQRDYYEQYF.

The table lists this clonotype with a few counts. The V gene is TRBV5-1, the J gene TRBJ1-1, with D hard to call. The germline V and J ends were trimmed by 4 bases and 8 bases, with 15 bases remaining between them. The germline gives CDR1 SGHRS, CDR2 YFSETQ. The CDR3 runs to 13 residues. The CDR3 reads CASSAVTGPEAFF. In nucleotides, the CDR3 is TGCGCCAGCAGCGCCGTTACCGGCCCCGAAGCTTTCTTT.

This clonotype was detected only a few times. The chain recombines TRBV18 with TRBJ2-2; D perhaps matches TRBD1 (5 bases). Deletions cut 1 base from V and 3 bases from J, with 9 bases between. Germline V gene data show CDR1 as KGHSH and CDR2 as LQKENI. The CDR3 has 15 amino acids. CDR3 sequence: CASSPLTGDTGELFF. The CDR3 DNA reads TGTGCCAGCTCACCACTAACAGGAGACACCGGGGAGCTGTTTTTT. The full variable domain, completed using reference TRBV18 and TRBJ2-2, is NAGVMQNPRHLVRRRGQEARLRCSPMKGHSHVYWYRQLPEEGLKFMVYLQKENIIDESGMPKERFSAEFPKEGPSILRIQQVVRGDSAAYFCASSPLTGDTGELFFGEGSRLTVL.

This clonotype occurred a few times. The J gene is TRBJ2-1, the V gene TRBV20-1, with TRBD2 identical over 7 bases. This CDR3 contains 14 residues. With V trimmed by 5 bases and J by 4 bases, 8 bases remained unmatched. Per germline, CDR1 DFQATT and CDR2 SNEGSKA (reference sequence). The CDR3 sequence: CSAYERGLYNEQFF. CDR3 DNA: TGCAGTGCTTACGAGCGGGGACTTTACAATGAGCAGTTCTTC.

Ten or more counts support this clonotype. The chain combines TRBV20-1 with TRBJ2-3; D gene uncertain. Germline lookup yields CDR1 DFQATT and CDR2 SNEGSKA (reference sequence). The V end was cut by 4 bases, the J end by 2 bases, with 10 bases between. This CDR3 is 13 amino acids long. CDR3 in DNA: TGCAGTGCTAACCACCTCCCCACAGATACGCAGTATTTT. Protein product: CSANHLPTDTQYF.

This clonotype was recorded many times. The chain uses TRBV2 and TRBJ2-1; no clear D gene. Germline V gives CDR1 SNHLY, CDR2 FYNNEI. The length of the CDR3 is 14 residues. With 8 bases removed from V and 1 base from J, the gap between germline ends came to 12 bases. CDR3 nucleotides: TGTGCCAGCTCAAACGCCAGGTCCTACAATGAGCAGTTCTTC. This sequence encodes CASSNARSYNEQFF.

This clonotype has ten or more counts. The chain recombines TRBV5-1 with TRBJ2-3, with TRBD2 identical over 8 bases. The CDR3 spans 15 residues. The V gene end was trimmed by 4 bases and the J gene end by 0 bases; junction bases not matched to a gene: 4. The V gene's germline CDR1 is SGHRS and CDR2 YFSETQ. This CDR3 is CASSSSGVSTDTQYF. CDR3 coding DNA: TGCGCCAGCAGCAGTAGCGGGGTGAGCACAGATACGCAGTATTTT.

The CDR3 DNA reads TGTGCCAGCAGCCAAGTAAATGGGGGGCAGAACACTGAAGCTTTCTTT. It codes for CASSQVNGGQNTEAFF. The chain links TRBV3-1 to TRBJ1-1, with D tentatively TRBD1 (6 bases). This CDR3 region has 16 residues. Germline V gives CDR1 LGHDT, CDR2 YNNKEL (reference sequence). Trimming removed 1 base from V and 1 base from J, with 13 bases in between. Full variable domain (outside the CDR3, taken from reference TRBV3-1 and TRBJ1-1): DTAVSQTPKYLVTQMGNDKSIKCEQNLGHDTMYWYKQDSKKFLKIMFSYNNKELIINETVPNRFSPKSPDKAHLNLHINSLELGDSAVYFCASSQVNGGQNTEAFFGQGTRLTVV.

The J gene is TRBJ2-3, the V gene TRBV7-6; the D call may be TRBD1 or TRBD2 (5 bases each). Trimming took off 5 bases at V and 1 base at J, with 13 bases between the two ends. The length of the CDR3 is 15 residues. CDR1 SGHVS and CDR2 FNYEAQ come from the germline V gene. For the CDR3, the DNA is TGTGCCAGCAGCCCGGGACCTTGGGGCACAGATACGCAGTATTTT. Translating gives CASSPGPWGTDTQYF.